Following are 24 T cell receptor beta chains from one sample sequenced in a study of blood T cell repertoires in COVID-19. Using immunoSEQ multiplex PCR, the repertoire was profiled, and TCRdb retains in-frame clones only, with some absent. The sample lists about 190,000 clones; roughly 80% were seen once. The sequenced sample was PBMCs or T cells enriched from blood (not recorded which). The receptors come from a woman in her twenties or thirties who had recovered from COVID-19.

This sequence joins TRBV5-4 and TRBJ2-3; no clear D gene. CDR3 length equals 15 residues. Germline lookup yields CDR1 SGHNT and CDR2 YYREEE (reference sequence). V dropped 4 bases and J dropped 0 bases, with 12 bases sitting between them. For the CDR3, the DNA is TGTGCCAGCAGCGCGGTGGCGGATAGCACAGATACGCAGTATTTT. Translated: CASSAVADSTDTQYF.

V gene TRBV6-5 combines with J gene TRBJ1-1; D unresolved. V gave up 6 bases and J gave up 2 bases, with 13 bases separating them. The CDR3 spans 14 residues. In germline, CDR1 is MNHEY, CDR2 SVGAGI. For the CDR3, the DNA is TGTGCCAGCAGCCCCCAGGCTTTCAACACTGAAGCTTTCTTT. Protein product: CASSPQAFNTEAFF.

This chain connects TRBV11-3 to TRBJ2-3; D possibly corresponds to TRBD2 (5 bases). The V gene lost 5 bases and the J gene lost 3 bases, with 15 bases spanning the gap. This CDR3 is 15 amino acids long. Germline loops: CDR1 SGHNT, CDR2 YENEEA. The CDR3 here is CASSPGGGSTDTQYF. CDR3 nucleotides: TGTGCCAGCAGCCCCGGCGGTGGGAGTACAGATACGCAGTATTTT.

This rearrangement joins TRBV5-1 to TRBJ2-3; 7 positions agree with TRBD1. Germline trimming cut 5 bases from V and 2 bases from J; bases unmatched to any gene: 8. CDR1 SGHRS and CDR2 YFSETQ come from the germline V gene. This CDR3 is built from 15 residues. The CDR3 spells CASSKQGPYTDTQYF. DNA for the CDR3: TGCGCCAGCAGTAAACAGGGGCCCTACACAGATACGCAGTATTTT.

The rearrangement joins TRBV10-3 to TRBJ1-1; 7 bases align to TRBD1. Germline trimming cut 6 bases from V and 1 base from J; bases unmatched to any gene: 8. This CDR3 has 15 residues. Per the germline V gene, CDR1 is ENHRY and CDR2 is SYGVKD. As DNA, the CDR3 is TGTGCCATCAGACCCGAACAGGGGTCGAACACTGAAGCTTTCTTT. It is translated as CAIRPEQGSNTEAFF.

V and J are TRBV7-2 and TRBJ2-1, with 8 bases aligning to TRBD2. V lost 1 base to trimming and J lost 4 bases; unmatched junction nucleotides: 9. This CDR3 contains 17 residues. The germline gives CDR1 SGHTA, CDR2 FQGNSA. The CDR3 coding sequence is TGTGCCAGCAGCTTAGGGTCGATAACGGGGGGGTACAATGAGCAGTTCTTC. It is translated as CASSLGSITGGYNEQFF.

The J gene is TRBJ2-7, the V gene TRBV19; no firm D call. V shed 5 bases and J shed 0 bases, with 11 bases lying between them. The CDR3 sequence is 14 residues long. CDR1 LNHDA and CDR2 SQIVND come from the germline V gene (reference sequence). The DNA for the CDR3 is TGTGCCAGTAGTCTGAGCGCTAGCTCCTACGAGCAGTACTTC. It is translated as CASSLSASSYEQYF.

The CDR3 coding sequence is TGTGCCAGCAGCTTATACGAGGGAGGCACCGGGGAGCTGTTTTTT. This gives the protein CASSLYEGGTGELFF. The chain joins TRBV7-6 to TRBJ2-2; D possibly corresponds to TRBD2 (6 bases). Trimming cost V 2 bases and J 4 bases, with 11 bases left between them. In germline, CDR1 is SGHVS, CDR2 FNYEAQ. CDR3 length equals 15 residues.

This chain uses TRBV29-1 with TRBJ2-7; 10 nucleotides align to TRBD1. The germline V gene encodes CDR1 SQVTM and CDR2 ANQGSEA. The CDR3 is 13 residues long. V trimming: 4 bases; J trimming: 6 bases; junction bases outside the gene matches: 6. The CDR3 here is CSVARDRGGEQYF. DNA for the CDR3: TGCAGCGTTGCCCGGGACAGGGGCGGCGAGCAGTACTTC.

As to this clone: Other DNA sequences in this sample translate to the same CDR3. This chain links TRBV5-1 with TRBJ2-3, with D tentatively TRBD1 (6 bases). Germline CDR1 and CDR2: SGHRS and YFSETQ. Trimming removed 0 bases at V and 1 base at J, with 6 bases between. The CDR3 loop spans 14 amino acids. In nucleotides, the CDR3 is TGCGCCAGCAGCTTGGGGGGGCGCACAGATACGCAGTATTTT. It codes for CASSLGGRTDTQYF. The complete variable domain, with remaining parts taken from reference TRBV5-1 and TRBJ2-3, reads KAGVTQTPRYLIKTRGQQVTLSCSPISGHRSVSWYQQTPGQGLQFLFEYFSETQRNKGNFPGRFSGRQFSNSRSEMNVSTLELGDSALYLCASSLGGRTDTQYFGPGTRLTVL.

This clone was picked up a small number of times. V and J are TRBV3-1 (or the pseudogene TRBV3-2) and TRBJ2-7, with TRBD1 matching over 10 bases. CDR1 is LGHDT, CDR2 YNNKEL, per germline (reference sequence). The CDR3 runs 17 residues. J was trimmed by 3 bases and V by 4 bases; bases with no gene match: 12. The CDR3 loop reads CASSPSGQGTPYYEQYF. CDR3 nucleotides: TGTGCCAGCAGCCCCTCGGGACAGGGGACCCCTTACTACGAGCAGTACTTC.

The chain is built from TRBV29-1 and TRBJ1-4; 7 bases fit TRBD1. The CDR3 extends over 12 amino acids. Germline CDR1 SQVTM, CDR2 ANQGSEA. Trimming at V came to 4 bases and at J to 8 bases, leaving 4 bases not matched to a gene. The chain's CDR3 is CSVVADREKLFF. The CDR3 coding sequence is TGCAGCGTTGTTGCGGACAGGGAAAAACTGTTTTTT.

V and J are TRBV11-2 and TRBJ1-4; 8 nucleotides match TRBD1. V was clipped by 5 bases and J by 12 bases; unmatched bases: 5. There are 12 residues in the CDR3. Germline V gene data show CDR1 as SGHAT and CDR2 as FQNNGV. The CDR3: CASSADRDELFF. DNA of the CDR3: TGTGCCAGCAGCGCGGACAGGGACGAACTGTTTTTT. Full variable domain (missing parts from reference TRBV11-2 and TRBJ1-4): EAGVAQSPRYKIIEKRQSVAFWCNPISGHATLYWYQQILGQGPKLLIQFQNNGVVDDSQLPKDRFSAERLKGVDSTLKIQPAKLEDSAVYLCASSADRDELFFGSGTQLSVL.

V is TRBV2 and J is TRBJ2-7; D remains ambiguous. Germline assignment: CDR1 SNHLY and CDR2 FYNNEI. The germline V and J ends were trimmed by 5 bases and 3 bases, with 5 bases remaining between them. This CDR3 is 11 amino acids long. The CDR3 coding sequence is TGTGCCAGCAGTCAGAACTACGAGCAGTACGTC. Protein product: CASSQNYEQYV.

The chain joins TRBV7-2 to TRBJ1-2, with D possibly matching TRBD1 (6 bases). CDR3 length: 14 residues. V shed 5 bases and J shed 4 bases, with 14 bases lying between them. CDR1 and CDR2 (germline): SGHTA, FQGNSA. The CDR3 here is CASSNRDTFYGYTF. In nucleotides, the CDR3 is TGTGCCAGCAGCAACCGGGACACCTTCTATGGCTACACCTTC.

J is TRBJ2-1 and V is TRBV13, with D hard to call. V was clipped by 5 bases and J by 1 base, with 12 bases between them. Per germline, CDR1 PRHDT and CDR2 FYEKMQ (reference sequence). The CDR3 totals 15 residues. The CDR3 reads CASSEGDSSYNEQFF. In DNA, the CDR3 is TGTGCCAGCAGCGAAGGCGACTCGTCCTACAATGAGCAGTTCTTC.

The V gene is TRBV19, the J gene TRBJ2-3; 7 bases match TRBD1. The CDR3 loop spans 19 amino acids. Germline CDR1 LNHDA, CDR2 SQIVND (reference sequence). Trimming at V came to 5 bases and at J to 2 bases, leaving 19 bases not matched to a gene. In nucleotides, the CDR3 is TGTGCCAGTAGTCCTCGACAGGGATTGAAGGACCAGGTCACAGATACGCAGTATTTT. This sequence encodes CASSPRQGLKDQVTDTQYF.

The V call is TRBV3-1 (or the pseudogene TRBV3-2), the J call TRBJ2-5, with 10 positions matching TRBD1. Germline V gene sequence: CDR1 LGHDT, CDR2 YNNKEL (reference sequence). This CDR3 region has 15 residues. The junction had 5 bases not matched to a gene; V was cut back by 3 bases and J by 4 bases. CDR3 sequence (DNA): TGTGCCAGCAGCCACCGACAGGGGGCTGTAGAGACCCAGTACTTC. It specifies CASSHRQGAVETQYF.

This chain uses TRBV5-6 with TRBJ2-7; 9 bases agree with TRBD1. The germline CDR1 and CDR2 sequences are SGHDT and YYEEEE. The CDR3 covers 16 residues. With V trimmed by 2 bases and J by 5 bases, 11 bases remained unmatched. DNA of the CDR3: TGTGCCAGCAGCTTAAATTCCGGGACAGGGCTCCACGAGCAGTACTTC. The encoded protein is CASSLNSGTGLHEQYF.

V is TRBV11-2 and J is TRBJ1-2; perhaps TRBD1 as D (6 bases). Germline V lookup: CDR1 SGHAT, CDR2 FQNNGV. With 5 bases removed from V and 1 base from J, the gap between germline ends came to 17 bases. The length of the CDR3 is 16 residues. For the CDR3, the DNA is TGTGCCAGCAGCCGGAATTCGGACAGATTTAACTATGGCTACACCTTC. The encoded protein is CASSRNSDRFNYGYTF.

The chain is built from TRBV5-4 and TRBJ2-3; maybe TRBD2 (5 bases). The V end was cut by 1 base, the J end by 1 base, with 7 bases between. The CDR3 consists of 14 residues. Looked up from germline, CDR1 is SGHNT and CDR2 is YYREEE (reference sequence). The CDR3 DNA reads TGTGCCAGCAGCTTGATTAGCGGCACAGATACGCAGTATTTT. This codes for CASSLISGTDTQYF.

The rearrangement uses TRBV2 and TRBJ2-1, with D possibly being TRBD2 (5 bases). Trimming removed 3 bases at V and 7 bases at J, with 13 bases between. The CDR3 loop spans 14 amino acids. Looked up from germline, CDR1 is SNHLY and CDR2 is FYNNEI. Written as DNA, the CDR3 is TGTGCCAGCAGTGAGAAACTAGGTCTAAATGAGCAGTTCTTC. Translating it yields CASSEKLGLNEQFF. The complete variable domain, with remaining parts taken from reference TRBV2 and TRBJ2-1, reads EPEVTQTPSHQVTQMGQEVILRCVPISNHLYFYWYRQILGQKVEFLVSFYNNEISEKSEIFDDQFSVERPDGSNFTLKIRSTKLEDSAMYFCASSEKLGLNEQFFGPGTRLTVL.

The CDR3 bases are TGTGCCAGCAGCCAAGTGGGGGGTGGTGGCTACACCTTC. It translates to CASSQVGGGGYTF. This chain links TRBV3-1 (or the pseudogene TRBV3-2) with TRBJ1-2; weak D call: TRBD1 (5 bases). The germline gives CDR1 LGHDT, CDR2 YNNKEL (reference sequence). The CDR3 totals 13 residues. Trimming took 1 base from V and 7 from J, leaving 10 bases between them.

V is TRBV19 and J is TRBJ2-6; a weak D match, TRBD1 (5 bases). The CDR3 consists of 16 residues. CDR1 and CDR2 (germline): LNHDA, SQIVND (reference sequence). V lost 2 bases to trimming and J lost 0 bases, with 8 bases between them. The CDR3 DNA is TGTGCCAGTAGTATACTAGGGGTCTCTGGGGCCAACGTCCTGACTTTC. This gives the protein CASSILGVSGANVLTF.